The T cell receptor (beta chain) under discussion was sequenced for a study of CD8 T cells in ankylosing spondylitis. The table lists this clonotype with a few counts. Its target is not known. In germline, CDR1 is SGHNT, CDR2 YYREEE (reference sequence). V lost 3 bases to trimming and J lost 12 bases; unmatched junction nucleotides: 1. The CDR3 runs 12 residues. In TCRdb, the 5' RACE reads were re-called with MiXCR into one record per CDR3 protein. The sample lists around 39,000 distinct CDR3 sequences, around 10% occurring once. Study-wide results and limits: Clones linked to disease, bearing a CD8+ phenotype, were relatively rare in peripheral blood. Seemingly characteristic of ankylosing spondylitis blood was a TCR beta motif consisting of about 8 highly homologous variants. In synovial fluid and blood from reactive arthritis, some motif variants were previously reported. The clones that were linked to disease were reported to be significantly enriched in matched synovial fluid samples from ankylosing spondylitis patients.

The source material was synovial fluid, either unsorted or a sorted T cell fraction (not recorded which). The origin of this receptor is a male donor with ankylosing spondylitis. This chain connects TRBV5-4 to TRBJ2-4, with 12 bases fitting TRBD2. For the CDR3, the DNA is TGTGCCAGCAGCTCTAGCGGGAGGGATCAGTACTTC. Its translation is CASSSSGRDQYF.